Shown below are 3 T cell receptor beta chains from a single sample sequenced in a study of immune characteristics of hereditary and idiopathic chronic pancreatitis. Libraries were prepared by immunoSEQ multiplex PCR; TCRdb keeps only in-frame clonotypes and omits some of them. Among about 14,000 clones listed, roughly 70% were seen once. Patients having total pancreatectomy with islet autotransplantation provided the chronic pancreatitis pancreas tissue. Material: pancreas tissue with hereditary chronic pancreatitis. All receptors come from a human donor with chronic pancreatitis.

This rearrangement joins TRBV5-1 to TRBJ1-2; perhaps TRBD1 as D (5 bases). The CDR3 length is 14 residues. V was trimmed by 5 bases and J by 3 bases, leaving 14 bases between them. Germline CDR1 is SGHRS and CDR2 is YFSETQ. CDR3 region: CASRLAGGDYGYTF. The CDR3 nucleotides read TGCGCCAGCAGACTCGCCGGGGGTGACTATGGCTACACCTTC.

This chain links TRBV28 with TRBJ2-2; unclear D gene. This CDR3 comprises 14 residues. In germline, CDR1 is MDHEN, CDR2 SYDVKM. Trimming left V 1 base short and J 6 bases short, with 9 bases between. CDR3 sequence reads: CASSLSTLSGELFF. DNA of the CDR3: TGTGCCAGCAGTTTATCTACACTCTCCGGGGAGCTGTTTTTT.

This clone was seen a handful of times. CDR3 protein: CASSPESFSGNTIYF. CDR3 bases: TGTGCCAGCTCACCGGAATCGTTCTCTGGAAACACCATATATTTT. This chain links TRBV18 with TRBJ1-3; D not resolved. In germline, CDR1 is KGHSH, CDR2 LQKENI. V gave up 3 bases and J gave up 0 bases, with 9 bases separating them. The CDR3 contains 15 residues.